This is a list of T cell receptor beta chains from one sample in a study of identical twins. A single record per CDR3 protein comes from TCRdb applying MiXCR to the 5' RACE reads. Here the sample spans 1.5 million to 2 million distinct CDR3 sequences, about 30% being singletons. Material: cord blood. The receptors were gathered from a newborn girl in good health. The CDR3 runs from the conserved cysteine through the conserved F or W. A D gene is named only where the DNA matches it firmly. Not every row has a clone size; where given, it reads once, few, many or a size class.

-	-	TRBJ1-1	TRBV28	CASSLLRAVGTEAFF	TGTGCCAGCAGTTTGTTGCGGGCTGTCGGCACTGAAGCTTTCTTT
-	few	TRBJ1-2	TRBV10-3	CAISESDSYGYTF	TGTGCCATCAGTGAGTCGGACAGCTATGGCTACACCTTC
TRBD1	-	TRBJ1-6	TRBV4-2	CASSQVEGTGNNSPLHF	TGTGCCAGCAGCCAAGTAGAAGGGACAGGGAATAATTCACCCCTCCACTTT
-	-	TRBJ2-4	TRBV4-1	CASSHSPGKNIQYF	TGCGCCAGCAGCCATAGTCCGGGCAAAAACATTCAGTACTTC
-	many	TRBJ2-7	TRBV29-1	CSVARTGRAYEQYF	TGCAGCGTTGCCCGTACAGGGAGGGCCTACGAGCAGTACTTC
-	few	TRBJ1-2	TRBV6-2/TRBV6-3	CASSYSKAGLGYTF	TGTGCCAGCAGTTACTCGAAAGCAGGTCTTGGCTACACCTTC
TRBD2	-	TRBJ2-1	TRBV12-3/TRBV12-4	CASTPTSGQYNEQFF	TGTGCCAGCACTCCGACTAGCGGACAGTACAATGAGCAGTTCTTC
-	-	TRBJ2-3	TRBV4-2	CASSQGGRITDTQYF	TGTGCCAGCAGCCAAGGTGGCCGGATAACAGATACGCAGTATTTT
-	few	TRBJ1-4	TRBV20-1	CSARSSLSGRPYEKLFF	TGCAGTGCTAGAAGCTCTCTGTCCGGACGACCGTATGAAAAACTGTTTTTT
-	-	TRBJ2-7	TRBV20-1	CSAVGEGSSYEQYF	TGCAGTGCCGTGGGGGAAGGGAGCTCCTACGAGCAGTACTTC
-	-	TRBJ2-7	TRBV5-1	CASSFLVQGEQYF	TGCGCCAGCAGCTTCTTGGTCCAGGGCGAGCAGTACTTC
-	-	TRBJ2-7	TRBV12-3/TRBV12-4	CASSFSFNEQYF	TGTGCCAGCAGTTTTTCGTTTAACGAGCAGTACTTC
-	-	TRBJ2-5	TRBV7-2	CASSSVMGTQYF	TGTGCCAGCAGCTCGGTGATGGGGACCCAGTACTTC
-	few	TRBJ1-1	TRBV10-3	CAIKGMNTEAFF	TGTGCCATCAAAGGGATGAACACTGAAGCTTTCTTT
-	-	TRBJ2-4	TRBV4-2	CAGSLRRNIQYF	TGTGCCGGCAGCCTGCGCCGAAACATTCAGTACTTC
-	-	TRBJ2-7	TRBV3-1	CASSPRLGADYEQYF	TGTGCCAGCAGCCCCCGGTTGGGGGCCGACTACGAGCAGTACTTC
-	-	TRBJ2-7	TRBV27	CASMARYEQYF	TGTGCCAGCATGGCGAGGTACGAGCAGTACTTC
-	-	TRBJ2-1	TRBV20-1	CSASTRHTYNEQFF	TGCAGTGCTTCCACCCGACATACGTACAATGAGCAGTTCTTC
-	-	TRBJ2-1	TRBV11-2	CASSLEPFSYNEQFF	TGTGCCAGCAGCTTAGAGCCATTCTCCTACAATGAGCAGTTCTTC
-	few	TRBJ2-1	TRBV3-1	CASSQVPVYNEQFF	TGTGCCAGCAGCCAAGTGCCCGTCTACAATGAGCAGTTCTTC